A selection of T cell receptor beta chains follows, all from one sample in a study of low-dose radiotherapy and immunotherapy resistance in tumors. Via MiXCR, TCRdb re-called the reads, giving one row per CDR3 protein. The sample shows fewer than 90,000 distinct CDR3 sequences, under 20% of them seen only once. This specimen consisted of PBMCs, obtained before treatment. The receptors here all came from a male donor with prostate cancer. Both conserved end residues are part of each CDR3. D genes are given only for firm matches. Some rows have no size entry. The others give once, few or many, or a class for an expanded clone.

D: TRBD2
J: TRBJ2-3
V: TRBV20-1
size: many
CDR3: CSASPSSGYTDTQYF
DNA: TGCAGTGCTAGCCCCTCTAGCGGCTACACAGATACGCAGTATTTT

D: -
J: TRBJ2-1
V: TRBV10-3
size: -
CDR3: CAISDFRDEQFF
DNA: TGTGCCATCAGTGATTTTAGAGATGAGCAGTTCTTC

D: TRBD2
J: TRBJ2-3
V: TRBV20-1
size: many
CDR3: CSGGLAGVRADTQYF
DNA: TGCAGTGGCGGACTAGCGGGAGTAAGAGCAGATACGCAGTATTTT

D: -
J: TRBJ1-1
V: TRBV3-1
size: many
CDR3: CASSGPYTEAFF
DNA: TGTGCCAGCAGCGGGCCCTACACTGAAGCTTTCTTT

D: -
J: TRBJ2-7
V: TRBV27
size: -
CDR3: CASKSSVALHEQYF
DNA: TGTGCCAGCAAGTCCTCAGTTGCTCTCCACGAGCAGTACTTC

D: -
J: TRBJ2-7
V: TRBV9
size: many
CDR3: CASSDGTSGGEQYF
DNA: TGTGCCAGCAGCGACGGGACATCTGGGGGCGAGCAGTACTTC

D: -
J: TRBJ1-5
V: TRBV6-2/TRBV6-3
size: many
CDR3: CASSYDRTNQPQHF
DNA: TGTGCCAGCAGTTACGACAGGACCAATCAGCCCCAGCATTTT

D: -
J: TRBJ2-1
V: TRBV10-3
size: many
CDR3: CAISDGTESYNEQFF
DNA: TGTGCCATCAGTGATGGGACGGAATCCTACAATGAGCAGTTCTTC

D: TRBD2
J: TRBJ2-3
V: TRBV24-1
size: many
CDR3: CATSDLIAGGPDTQYF
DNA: TGTGCCACCAGTGATTTGATAGCGGGGGGGCCGGATACGCAGTATTTT

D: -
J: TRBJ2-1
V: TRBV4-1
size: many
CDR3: CASSLTGYEQFF
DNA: TGCGCCAGCAGCCTAACAGGGTATGAGCAGTTCTTC

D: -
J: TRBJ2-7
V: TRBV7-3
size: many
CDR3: CASSLSEDGDEQYF
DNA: TGTGCCAGCAGCCTTTCTGAGGACGGGGACGAGCAGTACTTC

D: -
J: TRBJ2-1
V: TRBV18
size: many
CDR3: CASSPGSTEQFF
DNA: TGTGCCAGCTCACCTGGTAGCACTGAGCAGTTCTTC

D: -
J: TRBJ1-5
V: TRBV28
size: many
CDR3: CASSPGGYNQPQHF
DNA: TGTGCCAGCAGCCCCGGCGGGTACAATCAGCCCCAGCATTTT

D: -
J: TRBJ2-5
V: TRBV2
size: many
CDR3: CASSDVDVTERQETQYF
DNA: TGTGCCAGCAGTGACGTTGACGTAACCGAAAGACAAGAGACCCAGTACTTC

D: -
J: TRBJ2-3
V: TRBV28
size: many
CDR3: CASSIPGGVTDTQYF
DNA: TGTGCCAGCAGTATCCCGGGTGGTGTCACAGATACGCAGTATTTT

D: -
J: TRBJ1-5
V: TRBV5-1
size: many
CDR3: CASSLEPNQPQHF
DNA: TGCGCCAGCAGCCTGGAGCCTAATCAGCCCCAGCATTTT

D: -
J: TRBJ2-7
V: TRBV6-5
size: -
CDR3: CATKNPGAGPYEQYF
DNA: TGTGCCACAAAGAACCCCGGCGCGGGACCCTACGAGCAGTACTTC

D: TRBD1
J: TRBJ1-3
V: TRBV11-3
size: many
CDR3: CASSLAPDRANTIYF
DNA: TGTGCCAGCAGCTTAGCCCCGGACAGGGCGAACACCATATATTTT

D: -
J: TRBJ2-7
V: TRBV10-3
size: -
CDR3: CAISARDKDYEQYF
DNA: TGTGCCATCAGTGCTCGGGACAAAGACTACGAGCAGTACTTC

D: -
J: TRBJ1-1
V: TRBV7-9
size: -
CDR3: CAEWQVLDTEAFF
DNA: TGTGCCGAGTGGCAGGTTTTAGACACTGAAGCTTTCTTT

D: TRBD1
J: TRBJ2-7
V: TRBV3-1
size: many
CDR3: CASSQAWDRPYEQYF
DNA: TGTGCCAGCAGCCAAGCATGGGACAGACCCTACGAGCAGTACTTC

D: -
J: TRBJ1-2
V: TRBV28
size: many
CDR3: CASSSSKGPAGYGYTF
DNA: TGTGCCAGCAGTTCCTCAAAGGGGCCGGCGGGCTATGGCTACACCTTC

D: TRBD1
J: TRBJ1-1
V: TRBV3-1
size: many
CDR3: CASSRGQGAAEAFF
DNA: TGTGCCAGCAGCCGCGGACAGGGGGCGGCTGAAGCTTTCTTT

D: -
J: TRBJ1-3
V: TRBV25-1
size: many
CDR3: CASSGGRSPINSGNTIYF
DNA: TGTGCCAGCAGTGGGGGGCGGAGTCCCATCAACTCTGGAAACACCATATATTTT

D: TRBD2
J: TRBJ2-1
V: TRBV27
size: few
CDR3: CASSVAPGLAELSSYNEQFF
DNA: TGTGCCAGCAGCGTGGCTCCGGGACTAGCGGAGCTGAGCTCCTACAATGAGCAGTTCTTC